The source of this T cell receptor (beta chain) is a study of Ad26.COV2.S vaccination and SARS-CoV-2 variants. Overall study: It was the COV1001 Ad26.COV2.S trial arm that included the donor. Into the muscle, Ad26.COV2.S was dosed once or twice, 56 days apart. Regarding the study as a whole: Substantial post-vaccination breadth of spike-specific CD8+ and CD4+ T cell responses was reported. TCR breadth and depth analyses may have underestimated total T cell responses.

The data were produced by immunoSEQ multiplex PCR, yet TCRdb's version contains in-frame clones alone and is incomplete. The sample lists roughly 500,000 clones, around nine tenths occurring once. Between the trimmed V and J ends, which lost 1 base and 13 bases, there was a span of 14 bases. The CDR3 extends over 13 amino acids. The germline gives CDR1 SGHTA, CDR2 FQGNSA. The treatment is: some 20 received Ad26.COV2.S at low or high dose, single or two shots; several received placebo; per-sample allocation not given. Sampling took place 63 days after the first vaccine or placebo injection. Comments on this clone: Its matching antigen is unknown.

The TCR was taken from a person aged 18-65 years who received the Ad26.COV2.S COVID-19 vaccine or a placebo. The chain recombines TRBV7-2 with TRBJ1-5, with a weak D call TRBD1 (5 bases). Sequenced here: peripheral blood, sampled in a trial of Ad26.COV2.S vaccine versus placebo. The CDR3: CASSLGGLGVQHF. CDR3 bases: TGTGCCAGCAGCTTAGGGGGGTTGGGTGTTCAGCATTTT. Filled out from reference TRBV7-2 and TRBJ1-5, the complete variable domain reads GAGVSQSPSNKVTEKGKDVELRCDPISGHTALYWYRQSLGQGLEFLIYFQGNSAPDKSGLPSDRFSAERTGGSVSTLTIQRTQQEDSAVYLCASSLGGLGVQHFGDGTRLSIL.